These 4 T cell receptor beta chains were sequenced from one sample in a study of cytomegalovirus exposure and HLA in healthy donors. Here immunoSEQ multiplex PCR was the method, and the copy in TCRdb shows in-frame clones only, minus some. This table holds 150,000 to 200,000 clones, approximately 87% found once. The sample taken for sequencing was PBMCs. All receptors come from a woman in her 30s in good health and CMV-seronegative.

V gene TRBV5-8 combines with J gene TRBJ1-2, with 11 bases aligning to TRBD1. Germline assignment: CDR1 SGHTS and CDR2 YDEGEE. The V and J ends lost 4 bases and 4 bases, in that order; junction bases with no gene match: 9. The CDR3 runs to 16 residues. The CDR3 here is CASSRTGQGVTYGYTF. For the CDR3, the DNA is TGTGCCAGCAGCAGAACGGGACAGGGGGTAACCTATGGCTACACCTTC.

This clone appeared a single time. The chain joins TRBV18 to TRBJ2-3; D gene uncertain. V lost 2 bases and J lost 0, with 9 bases in between. Germline-derived CDR1 and CDR2 are KGHSH and LQKENI. CDR3 length equals 15 residues. CDR3 sequence reads: CASSPKNPSTDTQYF. In nucleotides, the CDR3 is TGTGCCAGCTCACCAAAAAATCCTAGCACAGATACGCAGTATTTT.

The chain carries TRBV11-2 and TRBJ2-7; TRBD1 matches 9 bases. Trimming at V came to 6 bases and at J to 6 bases, leaving 9 bases not matched to a gene. There are 14 residues in the CDR3. In germline, CDR1 is SGHAT, CDR2 FQNNGV. CDR3 sequence reads: CASSYGQGFSEQYF. CDR3 DNA: TGTGCCAGCAGTTACGGACAGGGGTTTTCCGAGCAGTACTTC.

The chain uses TRBV2 and TRBJ1-4, with D tentatively TRBD1 (6 bases). Trimming stripped 6 bases from V and 3 bases from J, with 14 bases between. CDR1 and CDR2 from the germline V gene are SNHLY and FYNNEI. This CDR3 has 15 amino acids. CDR3 DNA sequence: TGTGCCAGCAGGAGAACAGGGACGGCTAATGAAAAACTGTTTTTT. Protein sequence: CASRRTGTANEKLFF. The full variable domain, its missing parts supplied by reference TRBV2 and TRBJ1-4, is EPEVTQTPSHQVTQMGQEVILRCVPISNHLYFYWYRQILGQKVEFLVSFYNNEISEKSEIFDDQFSVERPDGSNFTLKIRSTKLEDSAMYFCASRRTGTANEKLFFGSGTQLSVL.